This T cell receptor beta chain was obtained from a study of T cell responses to AZD1222 COVID-19 vaccine. Overall study: It was second doses at about 4 or about 12 weeks that were pooled. Broader study findings: Researchers report vaccine-associated CD4 TCRs spanning spike, with dominance at 160-218 and 743-854.

Trimming removed 5 bases at V and 4 bases at J, with 14 bases between. Per the germline V gene, CDR1 is SNHLY and CDR2 is FYNNEI. The CDR3 covers 14 residues. Using immunoSEQ multiplex PCR, the repertoire was profiled, and TCRdb retains in-frame clones only, with some absent. This table has about 100,000 clones, roughly 91% appearing once. Remarks on this clone: What it binds is not known.

The receptor's source is an adult in good health. The rearrangement links TRBV2 to TRBJ1-1, with D perhaps TRBD1 (6 bases). This specimen consisted of peripheral blood, obtained on day 0 of AZD1222 vaccination. CDR3 sequence (DNA): TGTGCCAGCAGTATACAGGGAGCCTCCACTGAAGCTTTCTTT. It encodes CASSIQGASTEAFF.